This T cell receptor beta chain was profiled in a study of CD8+ T cells in alopecia areata. Study-level background: A regimen of oral tofacitinib, 5 to 10 mg twice daily, was given to treated patients. Study-level results: Compared with mice, patients displayed less clear TCR sharing, possibly for HLA-related reasons. Tofacitinib produced a significant decrease in scalp clonality and in expanded CD8+ clones among the top 100.

Treatment reported: oral pan-JAK inhibitor, 5-10 mg twice daily. After isolation, RNA underwent reverse transcription to generate cDNA as the sequencing template. Sequencing was performed with immunoSEQ multiplex PCR; in TCRdb, only in-frame clones are kept and a portion is missing. The sample holds approximately 150,000 clones, 58% seen once. The germline V and J ends were trimmed by 0 bases and 4 bases, with 10 bases remaining between them. The CDR3 contains 14 residues. Germline V gene data show CDR1 as SGHRS and CDR2 as YFSETQ. This clone was detected a few times. The antigen remains unidentified. The chain uses TRBV5-1 and TRBJ1-1; D not resolved. This receptor was identified in a human donor with alopecia areata. The sample was CD4+ T cells sorted from blood, taken at roughly week 58, from a patient treated with tofacitinib. This chain's CDR3 is CASSLESGSTEAFF. CDR3 DNA sequence: TGCGCCAGCAGCTTGGAGTCGGGGAGCACTGAAGCTTTCTTT. The full variable domain, in which reference TRBV5-1 and TRBJ1-1 provide the parts outside the CDR3, is KAGVTQTPRYLIKTRGQQVTLSCSPISGHRSVSWYQQTPGQGLQFLFEYFSETQRNKGNFPGRFSGRQFSNSRSEMNVSTLELGDSALYLCASSLESGSTEAFFGQGTRLTVV.